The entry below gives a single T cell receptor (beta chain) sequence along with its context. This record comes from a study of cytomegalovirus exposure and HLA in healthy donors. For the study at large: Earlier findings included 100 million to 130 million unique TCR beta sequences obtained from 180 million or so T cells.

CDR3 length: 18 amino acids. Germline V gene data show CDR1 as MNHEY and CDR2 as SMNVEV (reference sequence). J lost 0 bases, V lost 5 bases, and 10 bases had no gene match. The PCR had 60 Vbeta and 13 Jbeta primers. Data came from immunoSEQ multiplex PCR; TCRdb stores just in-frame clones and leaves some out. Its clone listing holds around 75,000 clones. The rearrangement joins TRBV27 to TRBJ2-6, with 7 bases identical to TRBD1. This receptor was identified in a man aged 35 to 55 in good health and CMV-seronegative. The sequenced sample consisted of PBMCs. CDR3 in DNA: TGTGCCAGCAGTCCTCAGACAGGGACCCTCTCTGGGGCCAACGTCCTGACTTTC. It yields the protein CASSPQTGTLSGANVLTF.